This T cell receptor (beta chain) derives from a study of OX40 agonist ivuxolimab in advanced cancers. Germline-derived CDR1 and CDR2 are LNHDA and SQIVND (reference sequence). CDR3 length: 15 residues. The V and J ends lost 3 bases and 4 bases respectively, with 15 bases between them. Generated by immunoSEQ multiplex PCR, the TCRdb table keeps only in-frame clones and is missing some. The sample includes 20,000 to 25,000 clones, more than 70% seen only once; the top ten take roughly 10%. The origin of this receptor is an adult with an advanced solid tumor such as melanoma, head and neck, liver or kidney cancer. The rearrangement uses TRBV19 and TRBJ1-2; no firm D call. Material: CD4+ or CD8+ T cells sorted from blood, obtained in a trial of the OX40 agonist ivuxolimab. In DNA form, the CDR3 reads TGTGCCAGTAGTATTGAGGGCCGACCTTCCTATGGCTACACCTTC. This sequence encodes CASSIEGRPSYGYTF. The full variable domain, with the rest looked up from reference TRBV19 and TRBJ1-2, is DGGITQSPKYLFRKEGQNVTLSCEQNLNHDAMYWYRQDPGQGLRLIYYSQIVNDFQKGDIAEGYSVSREKKESFPLTVTSAQKNPTAFYLCASSIEGRPSYGYTFGSGTRLTVV.